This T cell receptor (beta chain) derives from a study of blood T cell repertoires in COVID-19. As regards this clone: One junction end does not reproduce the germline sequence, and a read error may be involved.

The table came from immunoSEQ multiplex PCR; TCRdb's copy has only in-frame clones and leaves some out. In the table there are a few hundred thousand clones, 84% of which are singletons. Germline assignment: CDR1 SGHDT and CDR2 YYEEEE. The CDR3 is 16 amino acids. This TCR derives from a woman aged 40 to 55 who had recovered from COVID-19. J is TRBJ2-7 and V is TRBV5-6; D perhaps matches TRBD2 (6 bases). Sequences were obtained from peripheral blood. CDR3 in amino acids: CASSLGPGRNSDEQYF. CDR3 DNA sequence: TGTGCCAGCAGCTTGGGGCCCGGGAGAAACTCCGACGAGCAGTACTTC.